One and the same sample provided the 27 T cell receptor beta chains below, sequenced in a study of blood T cell repertoires in COVID-19. Here immunoSEQ multiplex PCR was the method, and the copy in TCRdb shows in-frame clones only, minus some. The data contain 200,000 to 300,000 clones, 85% to 90% of them seen just once; the ten biggest clones take up approximately 5.3%. Sequences were obtained from peripheral blood. These TCRs come from a woman between 55 and 75 years old with COVID-19, enrolled during active disease.

The V call is TRBV7-2, the J call TRBJ2-2; no clear D. CDR3 length equals 13 residues. Trimming pared 1 base from V and 7 bases from J, leaving 7 bases between. Germline CDR1 SGHTA, CDR2 FQGNSA. CDR3 sequence reads: CASSLVISGELFF. CDR3 sequence (DNA): TGTGCCAGCAGCTTAGTAATTAGCGGGGAGCTGTTTTTT. The whole variable domain, remainder taken from reference TRBV7-2 and TRBJ2-2, is GAGVSQSPSNKVTEKGKDVELRCDPISGHTALYWYRQSLGQGLEFLIYFQGNSAPDKSGLPSDRFSAERTGGSVSTLTIQRTQQEDSAVYLCASSLVISGELFFGEGSRLTVL.

J is TRBJ1-1 and V is TRBV25-1; D gene uncertain. Per germline, CDR1 MGHDK and CDR2 SYGVNS. The CDR3 contains 14 residues. The V gene lost 1 base and the J gene lost 0 bases, with 6 bases spanning the gap. CDR3 region: CASSEFGMNTEAFF. The CDR3 DNA follows: TGTGCCAGCAGTGAATTCGGGATGAACACTGAAGCTTTCTTT.

This clone occurred once. This chain connects TRBV29-1 to TRBJ1-2; a possible D gene is TRBD1 (5 bases). Trimming cost V 7 bases and J 0 bases, with 15 bases left between them. The CDR3 spans 14 residues. Germline V gene sequence: CDR1 SQVTM, CDR2 ANQGSEA. The CDR3 bases are TGCAGCGCTGTGGGACTTTATCCTAACTATGGCTACACCTTC. Translating gives CSAVGLYPNYGYTF.

The CDR3 DNA sequence: TGTGCCAGCTTTCCCGGGCAGGGGGTCGAGGAAAAACTGTTTTTT. Encoded protein: CASFPGQGVEEKLFF. The V and J genes are TRBV18 and TRBJ1-4, with TRBD1 matching over 7 bases. The CDR3 consists of 15 residues. CDR1 and CDR2 from the germline V gene are KGHSH and LQKENI. V lost 7 bases, J lost 8 bases, and 13 bases stayed unmatched.

J is TRBJ1-6 and V is TRBV7-3, with TRBD1 matching 7 bases. J lost 9 bases, V lost 3 bases, and 11 bases had no gene match. This CDR3 has 16 residues. Looked up from germline, CDR1 is SGHTA and CDR2 is FQGTGA. The CDR3 DNA follows: TGTGCCAGCAGCTTCCTGAGACAGGGAAAAGGTTCACCCCTCCACTTT. This codes for CASSFLRQGKGSPLHF.

CDR3 sequence (DNA): TGTGCCAGCAGTGAAAACGCGGGGGAGACCCAGTACTTC. Protein sequence: CASSENAGETQYF. The gene calls are TRBV6-4 and TRBJ2-5, with TRBD2 as a possible D gene (6 bases). There are 13 residues in the CDR3. V was pared by 3 bases and J by 5 bases, with 10 bases between. Per germline, CDR1 MRHNA and CDR2 SNTAGT.

The gene calls are TRBV28 and TRBJ1-2; D gene ambiguous. V was clipped by 8 bases and J by 8 bases, with 12 bases between them. The CDR3 has 11 residues. The germline gives CDR1 MDHEN, CDR2 SYDVKM. The CDR3 protein is CASGGITGYTF. The CDR3 coding sequence is TGTGCCAGCGGCGGGATAACCGGCTACACCTTC.

V is TRBV7-2 and J is TRBJ2-7, with 7 bases lining up with TRBD2. There are 19 residues in the CDR3. Germline V gene data show CDR1 as SGHTA and CDR2 as FQGNSA. Trimming cost V 1 base and J 3 bases; bases outside gene matches: 18. The CDR3 DNA reads TGTGCCAGCAGCTTAGACACTACTAGCGCCACACCACAAGACTACGAGCAGTACTTC. It yields the protein CASSLDTTSATPQDYEQYF.

The chain links TRBV15 to TRBJ2-1; TRBD2 matches at 9 bases. The CDR3 extends over 15 amino acids. Trimming at V came to 3 bases and at J to 14 bases, leaving 14 bases not matched to a gene. Looked up from germline, CDR1 is LNHNV and CDR2 is YYDKDF (reference sequence). CDR3 amino acids: CATSRGGLAGSKEFF. CDR3 sequence (DNA): TGTGCCACCAGCAGGGGGGGGCTAGCGGGAAGTAAGGAGTTCTTC.

Only one count was recorded for this clone. V usage is TRBV6-5 and J usage is TRBJ2-7; 8 bases map to TRBD1. The CDR3 spans 13 residues. Germline V gene sequence: CDR1 MNHEY, CDR2 SVGAGI. The ends lost 6 bases at V and 5 bases at J; junction bases unmatched: 6. The CDR3 nucleotides read TGTGCCAGCAGAAGGACAGGGATGGACGAGCAGTACTTC. Translated, it gives CASRRTGMDEQYF.

The rearrangement links TRBV24-1 to TRBJ1-4, with 8 bases identical to TRBD1. Trimming at V came to 4 bases and at J to 6 bases, leaving 6 bases not matched to a gene. Germline values: CDR1 KGHDR, CDR2 SFDVKD. The CDR3 runs to 15 residues. In DNA form, the CDR3 reads TGTGCCACCAGTGACGCAACAGGGGGGCATGAAAAACTGTTTTTT. Translated, it gives CATSDATGGHEKLFF.

The J gene is TRBJ1-6, the V gene TRBV4-3, with D unclear. The germline V gene has CDR1 LGHNA and CDR2 YSLEER. Trimming cost V 0 bases and J 0 bases, with 9 bases left between them. The CDR3 covers 17 residues. CDR3 nucleotide sequence: TGCGCCAGCAGCCAAGATCTCCCGAGCTCCTATAATTCACCCCTCCACTTT. Translated: CASSQDLPSSYNSPLHF.

The genes are TRBV28 and TRBJ1-3; 8 bases align to TRBD1. Germline-derived CDR1 and CDR2 are MDHEN and SYDVKM. The CDR3 extends over 12 amino acids. The CDR3 bases are TGTGTTTCCAGACAGGGGGGAAACACCATATATTTT. Translated, it gives CVSRQGGNTIYF.

CDR3: CASTPLRGDGYTF. CDR3 coding DNA: TGTGCCAGCACCCCCCTCCGAGGTGATGGCTACACCTTC. The chain recombines TRBV6-5 with TRBJ1-2, with D hard to call. Germline V gives CDR1 MNHEY, CDR2 SVGAGI. There are 13 residues in the CDR3. The V gene lost 7 bases and the J gene lost 6 bases, with 15 bases spanning the gap.

CDR3 amino acids: CAIRSGTSNQPQHF. In DNA, the CDR3 is TGTGCCATCAGATCCGGGACAAGCAATCAGCCCCAGCATTTT. The V call is TRBV10-3, the J call TRBJ1-5; D perhaps matches TRBD1 (6 bases). V shed 6 bases and J shed 1 base, with 10 bases lying between them. CDR1 and CDR2 (germline): ENHRY, SYGVKD. This CDR3 is 14 amino acids long.

This clone was recorded once. CDR3 nucleotides: TGTGCCAGCAGTTTTCAGGGGTACTCCTACAATGAGCAGTTCTTC. Protein sequence: CASSFQGYSYNEQFF. The chain recombines TRBV6-5 with TRBJ2-1; a weak D match, TRBD1 (6 bases). Trimming took 4 bases from V and 0 from J, leaving 10 bases between them. The CDR3 runs 15 residues. CDR1 is MNHEY and CDR2 is SVGAGI in the germline V gene.

This clone turned up a few times. The V and J genes are TRBV19 and TRBJ1-5; D may be TRBD1 (6 bases). This CDR3 comprises 15 residues. In germline, CDR1 is LNHDA, CDR2 SQIVND (reference sequence). V was cut by 4 bases and J by 0 bases, with 10 bases left in between. CDR3 region: CASSTLTGSNQPQHF. Here the CDR3 DNA reads TGTGCCAGTAGTACATTGACAGGTAGCAATCAGCCCCAGCATTTT. Combining the CDR3 with reference TRBV19 and TRBJ1-5 gives the whole variable domain DGGITQSPKYLFRKEGQNVTLSCEQNLNHDAMYWYRQDPGQGLRLIYYSQIVNDFQKGDIAEGYSVSREKKESFPLTVTSAQKNPTAFYLCASSTLTGSNQPQHFGDGTRLSIL.

About this clone itself: In the same sample, other DNA sequences code for this CDR3. This rearrangement joins TRBV30 to TRBJ1-5; 9 bases match TRBD1. Germline V gene data show CDR1 as GTSNPN and CDR2 as SVGIG (reference sequence). This CDR3 spans 15 amino acids. V lost 1 base to trimming and J lost 2 bases; unmatched junction nucleotides: 3. As DNA, the CDR3 is TGTGCCTGGAGTGCCGACAGGGGGGGCAATCAGCCCCAGCATTTT. This codes for CAWSADRGGNQPQHF.

The V gene is TRBV19, the J gene TRBJ1-5; D unresolved. The V end was cut by 5 bases, the J end by 4 bases, with 15 bases between. The germline V gene has CDR1 LNHDA and CDR2 SQIVND (reference sequence). CDR3 length: 15 residues. The CDR3 loop reads CASSLGRRLNQPQHF. The CDR3 DNA reads as TGTGCCAGTAGTTTGGGCCGACGGCTAAATCAGCCCCAGCATTTT.

This chain links TRBV19 with TRBJ2-1; D is undetermined. Trimming cost V 5 bases and J 4 bases, with 12 bases left between them. The CDR3 has 14 residues. Germline-derived CDR1 and CDR2 are LNHDA and SQIVND (reference sequence). The CDR3 DNA reads TGTGCCAGTAGTTCGGGTTTACCTTACAATGAGCAGTTCTTC. It encodes CASSSGLPYNEQFF.

This chain connects TRBV7-3 to TRBJ2-3; maybe TRBD2 (5 bases). Trimming removed 5 bases from V and 6 bases from J, with 12 bases in between. This CDR3 spans 13 amino acids. Germline loops: CDR1 SGHTA, CDR2 FQGTGA. The CDR3 reads CASSRWTGDTQYF. CDR3 bases: TGTGCCAGCAGCCGCTGGACTGGGGATACGCAGTATTTT.

This clone was counted a single time. The rearrangement joins TRBV6-2 or TRBV6-3 to TRBJ2-7; 12 bases line up with TRBD2. CDR3 length: 14 amino acids. Trimming cost V 5 bases and J 3 bases; bases outside gene matches: 2. CDR1 and CDR2 (germline): MNHEY, SVGEGT. The CDR3 sequence is CASSQTSGSYEQYF. CDR3 nucleotides: TGTGCCAGCAGTCAGACTAGCGGGAGCTACGAGCAGTACTTC.

The chain couples TRBV30 to TRBJ2-2; no firm D call. V gave up 2 bases and J gave up 2 bases, with 9 bases separating them. Germline V lookup: CDR1 GTSNPN, CDR2 SVGIG (reference sequence). This CDR3 comprises 14 residues. Here the CDR3 DNA reads TGTGCCTGGAGTATTACACAAAACACCGGGGAGCTGTTTTTT. It yields the protein CAWSITQNTGELFF.

In this sample, this clone is medium-sized. One end of the junction does not line up with germline, which may come from a read error. The rearrangement uses TRBV5-5 and TRBJ1-1; 7 positions agree with TRBD1. Germline V gives CDR1 SGHKS, CDR2 YYEKEE (reference sequence). The CDR3 contains 14 residues. CDR3 nucleotide sequence: TGTGCCAGCAGGTTGGGACAGACGAACACTGAAGCTTTCTTT. Translating gives CASRLGQTNTEAFF.

V gene TRBV29-1 combines with J gene TRBJ2-2, with a tentative D call TRBD1 (5 bases). Germline CDR1 and CDR2: SQVTM and ANQGSEA. This CDR3 spans 13 amino acids. V shed 7 bases and J shed 0 bases, with 9 bases lying between them. Here the CDR3 DNA reads TGCAGCGCCGACAGTGCGAACACCGGGGAGCTGTTTTTT. Translating it yields CSADSANTGELFF.

V usage is TRBV6-2 or TRBV6-3 and J usage is TRBJ1-2; D remains ambiguous. V shed 6 bases and J shed 0 bases, with 5 bases lying between them. Germline assignment: CDR1 MNHEY and CDR2 SVGEGT. The CDR3 contains 12 residues. The CDR3 coding sequence is TGTGCCAGCAGCACATCTAACTATGGCTACACCTTC. It encodes CASSTSNYGYTF.

The chain joins TRBV2 to TRBJ1-1; no firm D call. Trimming cost V 6 bases and J 5 bases, with 13 bases left between them. Germline V gene lookup returns CDR1 SNHLY and CDR2 FYNNEI. The CDR3 sequence is 13 residues long. The CDR3 DNA reads as TGTGCCAGCAGGAGTAATTTTGGTACTGAAGCTTTCTTT. Translating gives CASRSNFGTEAFF. Filled out from reference TRBV2 and TRBJ1-1, the complete variable domain reads EPEVTQTPSHQVTQMGQEVILRCVPISNHLYFYWYRQILGQKVEFLVSFYNNEISEKSEIFDDQFSVERPDGSNFTLKIRSTKLEDSAMYFCASRSNFGTEAFFGQGTRLTVV.